This is a list of T cell receptor beta chains from one sample in a study of long-term antiretroviral therapy in people with HIV. TCRdb's copy holds only in-frame clones and misses some; the assay was immunoSEQ multiplex PCR. Here the sample spans tens of thousands of clones, 90% to 95% being singletons. Source: unsorted PBMCs, taken 7.4 years after starting antiretroviral therapy. These TCRs come from a man aged 45 to 65 with HIV. Each CDR3 is given with its conserved first and last residue. Fields, in order: clone size, D gene, V gene, J gene, CDR3 DNA, CDR3 protein. The D gene is left open where the match is weak. Clone size appears in some rows only: once, few, many, or a class for an expanded clone.

size: .
D: TRBD1
V: TRBV29-1
J: TRBJ2-2
DNA: TGCAGCGTTATTGACAGGGGCAGCACCGGGGAGCTGTTTTTT
CDR3: CSVIDRGSTGELFF

size: .
D: TRBD2
V: TRBV28
J: TRBJ2-3
DNA: TGTGCCAGCAGTCCTAGCGGGGGGGGAACAGATACGCAGTATTTT
CDR3: CASSPSGGGTDTQYF

size: .
D: .
V: TRBV7-3
J: TRBJ2-1
DNA: TGTGCCAGCAGCTTTGGAAAGGGGACTGTCTCCTACAATGAGCAGTTCTTC
CDR3: CASSFGKGTVSYNEQFF

size: .
D: .
V: TRBV28
J: TRBJ2-3
DNA: TGTGCCAGCAGTTTACTAGTTCTGGGCACAGATACGCAGTATTTT
CDR3: CASSLLVLGTDTQYF

size: .
D: .
V: TRBV25-1
J: TRBJ1-1
DNA: TGTGCCAGCAGTGAGTACACTGAAGCTTTCTTT
CDR3: CASSEYTEAFF

size: .
D: TRBD1
V: TRBV4-3
J: TRBJ1-2
DNA: TGCGCCAGCAGCCAATTCGCTACAGGGGGCAACTATGGCTACACCTTC
CDR3: CASSQFATGGNYGYTF

size: .
D: .
V: TRBV5-1
J: TRBJ1-4
DNA: TGCGCCAGCAGCCCCTCAGGGATGACTAATGAAAAACTGTTTTTT
CDR3: CASSPSGMTNEKLFF

size: few
D: TRBD1
V: TRBV5-1
J: TRBJ1-2
DNA: TGCGCCAGCAGCGCAAGGACAGGGGGCGATGGCTACACCTTC
CDR3: CASSARTGGDGYTF

size: .
D: .
V: TRBV29-1
J: TRBJ1-2
DNA: TGCAGCGTTGGAGGGGCCCCAAACTATGGCTACACCTTC
CDR3: CSVGGAPNYGYTF

size: .
D: TRBD1
V: TRBV7-6
J: TRBJ1-1
DNA: TGTGCCAGCAGCCGACAGGGCTCGAACACTGAAGCTTTCTTT
CDR3: CASSRQGSNTEAFF

size: .
D: .
V: TRBV5-1
J: TRBJ2-1
DNA: TGCGCCAGCAGCTTGGGACCTCGGAGCTCCTACAATGAGCAGTTCTTC
CDR3: CASSLGPRSSYNEQFF

size: .
D: .
V: TRBV10-3
J: TRBJ2-3
DNA: TGTGCCATCAAAACTAGCACAGATACGCAGTATTTT
CDR3: CAIKTSTDTQYF

size: .
D: TRBD1
V: TRBV4-3
J: TRBJ2-1
DNA: TGCGCCAGCAGCCATGGACAGGGTCAGCAGTTCTTC
CDR3: CASSHGQGQQFF

size: once
D: TRBD2
V: TRBV4-3
J: TRBJ2-3
DNA: TGCGCCAGCAGCCCCACTGTACGGGGGGGAGATACGCAGTATTTT
CDR3: CASSPTVRGGDTQYF

size: .
D: TRBD2
V: TRBV9
J: TRBJ2-7
DNA: TGTGCCAGCAGCGTCGGGACTAGCATTTTCGGGCAGTACTTC
CDR3: CASSVGTSIFGQYF

size: .
D: .
V: TRBV6-5
J: TRBJ1-6
DNA: TGTGCCAGCAGGCGCACAGGGTCTTCTAATTCACCCCTCCACTTT
CDR3: CASRRTGSSNSPLHF

size: .
D: .
V: TRBV12-5
J: TRBJ2-2
DNA: TGTGCTAGTGGTTTGGTACTTGGAGGGAACACCGGGGAGCTGTTTTTT
CDR3: CASGLVLGGNTGELFF

size: .
D: .
V: TRBV6-5
J: TRBJ1-1
DNA: TGTGCCAGCAGTTACTCCAGGAACACTGAAGCTTTCTTT
CDR3: CASSYSRNTEAFF

size: once
D: .
V: TRBV29-1
J: TRBJ2-1
DNA: TGCAGCGTGGGACTGGAGTACAATGAGCAGTTCTTC
CDR3: CSVGLEYNEQFF

size: .
D: .
V: TRBV6-5
J: TRBJ1-4
DNA: TGTGCCAGCAGTGCAGGGCGGGCAAGTGAAAAACTGTTTTTT
CDR3: CASSAGRASEKLFF

size: .
D: .
V: TRBV5-1
J: TRBJ2-7
DNA: TGCGCCAGCAGCTTGGGGTATGGCTACGAGCAGTACTTC
CDR3: CASSLGYGYEQYF

size: .
D: .
V: TRBV6-1
J: TRBJ1-2
DNA: TGTGCCATCAGTGAGTCGACTCAGGCAGGGGAGAGTGGCTACACCTTC
CDR3: CAISESTQAGESGYTF

size: .
D: .
V: TRBV7-9
J: TRBJ2-4
DNA: TGTGCCAGCAGCTTAGCTCAGACCATTTCCCAAAACATTCAGTACTTC
CDR3: CASSLAQTISQNIQYF

size: few
D: .
V: TRBV6-5
J: TRBJ2-2
DNA: TGTGCCAGCAGTTACGGACAGCAAAACACCGGGGAGCTGTTTTTT
CDR3: CASSYGQQNTGELFF

size: .
D: .
V: TRBV2
J: TRBJ1-4
DNA: TGTGCCAGCACTGAAAGAAGGGGGACAACTAATGAAAAACTGTTTTTT
CDR3: CASTERRGTTNEKLFF

size: .
D: .
V: TRBV6-1
J: TRBJ2-3
DNA: TGTGCCAGCAGTGACCCCAGGGGCTGGGAAGATACGCAGTATTTT
CDR3: CASSDPRGWEDTQYF

size: .
D: .
V: TRBV27
J: TRBJ1-1
DNA: TGTGCCAGCAGTTTCGAGGGTTTCACTGAAGCTTTCTTT
CDR3: CASSFEGFTEAFF

size: .
D: .
V: TRBV10-3
J: TRBJ1-2
DNA: TGTGCCATCAGTGAGTCGATGGGTGGCTACACCTTC
CDR3: CAISESMGGYTF

size: .
D: .
V: TRBV6-4
J: TRBJ2-3
DNA: TGTGCCAGCAGTGACCAGGAAGGAGATACGCAGTATTTT
CDR3: CASSDQEGDTQYF

size: once
D: TRBD1
V: TRBV6-6
J: TRBJ2-7
DNA: TGTGCCAGCAGTTATGGGACAGGGGTCGGAGAGCAGTACTTC
CDR3: CASSYGTGVGEQYF

size: .
D: TRBD1
V: TRBV6-5
J: TRBJ2-1
DNA: TGTGCCAGCAGCGCCGGGACAGCTTACAATGAGCAGTTCTTC
CDR3: CASSAGTAYNEQFF

size: once
D: .
V: TRBV6-5
J: TRBJ1-3
DNA: TGTGCCAGCAGCCCCGGACTGGGAAACACCATATATTTT
CDR3: CASSPGLGNTIYF

size: .
D: .
V: TRBV11-2
J: TRBJ2-1
DNA: TGTGCCAGCAGCCTACTTCCAGGGACCGAACGATACAATGAGCAGTTCTTC
CDR3: CASSLLPGTERYNEQFF

size: .
D: .
V: TRBV28
J: TRBJ2-7
DNA: TGTGCCAGCAGTTTAACGGGGAATATCTACGAGCAGTACTTC
CDR3: CASSLTGNIYEQYF

size: .
D: .
V: TRBV7-9
J: TRBJ1-2
DNA: TGTGCCAGCAGCTTAAGTGAGGTTCCCAACTATGGCTACACCTTC
CDR3: CASSLSEVPNYGYTF

size: once
D: .
V: TRBV2
J: TRBJ2-6
DNA: TGTGCCAGCAGTGAAGGAAGGTACGCTGGGGCCAACGTCCTGACTTTC
CDR3: CASSEGRYAGANVLTF

size: .
D: TRBD1
V: TRBV4-3
J: TRBJ2-3
DNA: TGCGCCAGCAGCCAGGGGGACAGTCTAGCAACAGATACGCAGTATTTT
CDR3: CASSQGDSLATDTQYF

size: .
D: .
V: TRBV10-1
J: TRBJ1-5
DNA: TGCGCCAGCAGTGGGGGCCGCAGGGTAAATCAGCCCCAGCATTTT
CDR3: CASSGGRRVNQPQHF

size: .
D: TRBD1
V: TRBV5-1
J: TRBJ1-2
DNA: TGCGCCAGCACCATTGGGGAGGGGGCGCTTGGCTACACCTTC
CDR3: CASTIGEGALGYTF

size: .
D: .
V: TRBV28
J: TRBJ1-1
DNA: TGTGCCAGCAGTCTTACAGCGAACACTGAAGCTTTCTTT
CDR3: CASSLTANTEAFF

size: .
D: TRBD1
V: TRBV30
J: TRBJ1-2
DNA: TGTGCCTGGAGCGACGACGGGACAGTCTATGGCTACACCTTC
CDR3: CAWSDDGTVYGYTF

size: .
D: .
V: TRBV19
J: TRBJ1-1
DNA: TGTGCCAGTAGCCAGACAGGACGGAACACTGAAGCTTTCTTT
CDR3: CASSQTGRNTEAFF

size: .
D: .
V: TRBV7-2
J: TRBJ1-6
DNA: TGTGCCAGCAGCTTAGGAGTGGGGTCACCCCTCCACTTT
CDR3: CASSLGVGSPLHF

size: .
D: .
V: TRBV19
J: TRBJ1-3
DNA: TGTGCCAGTAGTCGAGAGGCCTTTTCTGGAAACACCATATATTTT
CDR3: CASSREAFSGNTIYF

size: .
D: .
V: TRBV20-1
J: TRBJ1-1
DNA: TGCAGTGCTAGATTGTACACTGAAGCTTTCTTT
CDR3: CSARLYTEAFF

size: .
D: .
V: TRBV5-8
J: TRBJ1-6
DNA: TGTGCCAGCAGCTTGTCTTCGGCGAGCTCCTATAATTCACCCCTCCACTTT
CDR3: CASSLSSASSYNSPLHF

size: .
D: TRBD1
V: TRBV28
J: TRBJ1-2
DNA: TGTGCCAGCAGTTTTACGGACAGGGCCAAAGGTGGCTACACCTTC
CDR3: CASSFTDRAKGGYTF

size: .
D: .
V: TRBV27
J: TRBJ2-3
DNA: TGTGCCAGCAGTTTCGGCAGCACAGATACGCAGTATTTT
CDR3: CASSFGSTDTQYF

size: .
D: .
V: TRBV25-1
J: TRBJ2-7
DNA: TGTGCCAGCAGTGCCGGGACCGCTACCTACGAGCAGTACTTC
CDR3: CASSAGTATYEQYF

size: .
D: .
V: TRBV6-5
J: TRBJ2-1
DNA: TGTGCCTGCCGGGACACCACCTACAATGAGCAGTTCTTC
CDR3: CACRDTTYNEQFF